The sequence of this T cell receptor beta chain was determined in a study of blood T cell repertoires in COVID-19. About the research overall: Acute and convalescent COVID-19 samples came from the United States, Italy and Spain. In each case, the material was cDNA or gDNA derived from T cells, B-cell-depleted T cells, or PBMCs.

Donors were grouped by their self-reported clinical history. Source study methods: Amplifying reference gene primers gave estimates of nucleated cell counts. Using immunoSEQ multiplex PCR, the repertoire was profiled, and TCRdb retains in-frame clones only, with some absent. V, J and clone size derive from that table, while D and trimming were established from the DNA sequence. Of roughly 260,000 clones in the sample, roughly nine tenths are singletons; the top ten hold roughly 1.2%. This CDR3 region has 11 residues. The V end lost 5 bases, the J end lost 8 bases, and 7 bases lay between the germline ends. Looked up from germline, CDR1 is SNHLY and CDR2 is FYNNEI.

Sequenced sample: PBMCs or T cells enriched from blood (not recorded which). The sequence was obtained from a human donor in a cohort exposed to, infected with or recovered from COVID-19 (not recorded which). The donor label of this sample is uncertain. The V call is TRBV2, the J call TRBJ2-1; D uncertain. CDR3 sequence reads: CASSYKYEQFF. The CDR3 nucleotides read TGTGCCAGCAGTTATAAATATGAGCAGTTCTTC.